This TCR beta chain was documented in a study of blood T cell repertoires in COVID-19. Study in general: PBMCs, B-cell-depleted T cells, or T cells provided the cDNA or gDNA that made up the material.

V was clipped by 6 bases and J by 5 bases, with 25 bases between them. CDR1 and CDR2 from the germline V gene are LNHDA and SQIVND (reference sequence). This CDR3 comprises 17 residues. The data were produced by immunoSEQ multiplex PCR, yet TCRdb's version contains in-frame clones alone and is incomplete. The table records about 170,000 clones, more than 70% of them present only once. This clonotype was sampled from a woman aged 50 to 60 in a cohort exposed to, infected with or recovered from COVID-19 (not recorded which). Input material: PBMCs or T cells enriched from blood (not recorded which). The chain combines TRBV19 with TRBJ2-5, with D perhaps TRBD1 (5 bases). DNA for the CDR3: TGTGCCAGTAGCTCCGAATCTCCCAGGGCCCGAAGGGAGACCCAGTACTTC. It encodes CASSSESPRARRETQYF.